Shown below are 28 T cell receptor beta chains from a single sample sequenced in a study of PD-L1 blockade in urothelial cancer (dated by TCRdb to 2016 to 2017). The library was prepared using the immunoSEQ multiplex PCR assay. TCRdb limited this immuneACCESS table to in-frame rearrangements with V and J called. A share of clones is missing; checked studies link under half to unresolved V genes, and the rest is unexplained. The sample table lists 55,000 to 85,000 clones, less than 90% of them with a count of one. Clones ranked in the top ten supply approximately 3.2% of the sample. The sequencing here drew on PBMCs, taken around atezolizumab (anti-PD-L1) treatment. These receptors originate from a man in his sixties with urothelial cancer.

V and J are TRBV5-1 and TRBJ2-3; D is possibly TRBD1 (6 bases). The V end lost 4 bases, the J end lost 10 bases, and 19 bases lay between the germline ends. The CDR3 is 14 amino acids. Looked up from germline, CDR1 is SGHRS and CDR2 is YFSETQ. The CDR3 nucleotides are TGCGCCAGCAGCGACGATACACAGGGCAAGGCGCAGTATTTT. This encodes CASSDDTQGKAQYF.

The V and J genes are TRBV18 and TRBJ1-1; no clear D. This CDR3 comprises 14 residues. V lost 0 bases to trimming and J lost 2 bases, with 7 bases between them. CDR1 and CDR2 from the germline V gene are KGHSH and LQKENI. The CDR3 nucleotides are TGTGCCAGCTCACCACCGGTGGGCAACACTGAAGCTTTCTTT. Protein: CASSPPVGNTEAFF.

The sample holds one count of this clone. The rearrangement uses TRBV11-2 and TRBJ2-1; 8 bases are shared with TRBD2. V gave up 1 base and J gave up 12 bases; unmatched junction bases: 8. Germline V gene data show CDR1 as SGHAT and CDR2 as FQNNGV. CDR3 size: 14 residues. This CDR3 reads CASSLAGGPNGQFF. The CDR3 DNA reads as TGTGCCAGCAGCTTAGCGGGAGGGCCAAACGGGCAGTTCTTC.

The V gene is TRBV6-6, the J gene TRBJ2-1; no clear D. V lost 5 bases, J lost 6 bases, and 11 bases lay in between. Germline V gene sequence: CDR1 MNHNY, CDR2 SVGAGI (reference sequence). There are 13 residues in the CDR3. As DNA, the CDR3 is TGTGCCAGCAGTACGCGACGACTCAATGAGCAGTTCTTC. Translation: CASSTRRLNEQFF.

The chain combines TRBV5-4 with TRBJ2-2; 11 positions agree with TRBD1. The junction had 13 bases not matched to a gene; V was cut back by 4 bases and J by 11 bases. The CDR3 sequence is 16 residues long. Germline V gives CDR1 SGHNT, CDR2 YYREEE (reference sequence). The CDR3 nucleotides read TGTGCCAGCAGCCCTCCGGGACAGGGGGAGAGCTTAGAGCTGTTTTTT. Translating gives CASSPPGQGESLELFF.

This clone has only a few counts. This sequence joins TRBV19 and TRBJ2-7; TRBD2 is a possible D gene (6 bases). This CDR3 contains 14 residues. Trimming took 9 bases from V and 2 from J, leaving 17 bases between them. Germline loops: CDR1 LNHDA, CDR2 SQIVND (reference sequence). CDR3 bases: TGTGCCAGCGCCTCGGCAGGGAGGACCTACGAGCAGTACTTC. It translates to CASASAGRTYEQYF.

The CDR3 spells CASSTGSGSGDYEQYF. CDR3 bases: TGTGCCAGCAGCACCGGCTCAGGTAGCGGGGACTACGAGCAGTACTTC. V and J are TRBV5-4 and TRBJ2-7; 8 nucleotides agree with TRBD2. Unmatched junction bases numbered 12, after V lost 4 bases and J lost 3 bases. The length of the CDR3 is 16 residues. The V gene's germline CDR1 is SGHNT and CDR2 YYREEE (reference sequence). Combining the CDR3 with reference TRBV5-4 and TRBJ2-7 gives the whole variable domain ETGVTQSPTHLIKTRGQQVTLRCSSQSGHNTVSWYQQALGQGPQFIFQYYREEENGRGNFPPRFSGLQFPNYSSELNVNALELDDSALYLCASSTGSGSGDYEQYFGPGTRLTVT.

The chain carries TRBV5-1 and TRBJ2-4; 9 bases map to TRBD1. The CDR3 extends over 15 amino acids. Looked up from germline, CDR1 is SGHRS and CDR2 is YFSETQ. The trim removed 2 bases at V and 8 bases at J, leaving 8 bases unmatched. The CDR3 DNA follows: TGCGCCAGCAGCTTATCCGGGACAGGGCCGGACATTCAGTACTTC. This translates into CASSLSGTGPDIQYF.

V usage is TRBV6-1 and J usage is TRBJ2-5; a possible D gene is TRBD2 (5 bases). CDR1 and CDR2 (germline): MNHNS, SASEGT. Trimming pared 6 bases from V and 5 bases from J, leaving 16 bases between. The CDR3 runs to 14 residues. CDR3 DNA: TGTGCCAGCAGCCTAACTAGTTTTTCGGAGACCCAGTACTTC. Its protein product is CASSLTSFSETQYF.

This clone was seen a handful of times. This chain connects TRBV6-1 to TRBJ2-7; possible D gene TRBD2, 5 bases. V shed 7 bases and J shed 2 bases, with 9 bases lying between them. CDR1 is MNHNS, CDR2 SASEGT, per germline. The CDR3 length is 12 residues. CDR3 region: CASTEVPYEQYF. Here the CDR3 DNA reads TGTGCCAGCACGGAGGTCCCCTACGAGCAGTACTTC.

J is TRBJ1-4 and V is TRBV2; D might be TRBD1 (6 bases). Trimming removed 6 bases at V and 0 bases at J, with 11 bases between. Germline loops: CDR1 SNHLY, CDR2 FYNNEI. The CDR3 is 15 residues long. CDR3 in DNA: TGTGCCAGCAGCTTACAGGGTGCAACTAATGAAAAACTGTTTTTT. This translates into CASSLQGATNEKLFF.

The CDR3 here is CASSLGQRLAGAYEQYF. DNA of the CDR3: TGCGCCAGCAGCCTCGGACAGAGACTAGCGGGGGCCTACGAGCAGTACTTC. The genes are TRBV4-1 and TRBJ2-7, with 12 nucleotides matching TRBD2. The trim removed 4 bases at V and 2 bases at J, leaving 9 bases unmatched. The CDR3 runs 17 residues. Germline lookup yields CDR1 MGHRA and CDR2 YSYEKL.

The rearrangement links TRBV2 to TRBJ2-2; 7 nucleotides align to TRBD1. Per germline, CDR1 SNHLY and CDR2 FYNNEI. The CDR3 is made up of 14 amino acids. V lost 3 bases, J lost 4 bases, and 2 bases stayed unmatched. CDR3 DNA: TGTGCCAGCAGTGAGACAGGGCCCACCGGGGAGCTGTTTTTT. This gives the protein CASSETGPTGELFF.

J is TRBJ1-4 and V is TRBV6-4, with TRBD1 as a possible D gene (6 bases). Per the germline V gene, CDR1 is MRHNA and CDR2 is SNTAGT. This CDR3 comprises 15 residues. V was cut by 1 base and J by 9 bases, with 15 bases left in between. CDR3 protein: CASSDYGVQGKKLFF. The CDR3 DNA sequence: TGTGCCAGCAGTGACTACGGGGTACAGGGTAAAAAACTGTTTTTT.

This clone was observed once. The chain carries TRBV5-5 and TRBJ2-6, with a possible D match to TRBD1 (6 bases). The CDR3 sequence is 15 residues long. Trimming removed 6 bases at V and 1 base at J, with 11 bases between. The V gene's germline CDR1 is SGHKS and CDR2 YYEKEE (reference sequence). CDR3 nucleotides: TGTGCCAGCATCACCACAGGGTCTGGGGCCAACGTCCTGACTTTC. Protein: CASITTGSGANVLTF.

The chain has TRBV7-2 and TRBJ2-3; 11 bases align to TRBD2. V lost 7 bases, J lost 9 bases, and 6 bases stayed unmatched. From germline, CDR1 is SGHTA and CDR2 FQGNSA. The CDR3 is 13 residues long. The CDR3 coding sequence is TGTGCCAGCACCGAGGGGACTAGCGGCACGCAGTATTTT. Amino acid sequence: CASTEGTSGTQYF.

This chain uses TRBV5-6 with TRBJ1-3, with D possibly TRBD1 on 5 matching bases. V lost 2 bases and J 0 bases, leaving 12 bases between the germline ends. The CDR3 contains 16 residues. Germline V CDR1 and CDR2: SGHDT, YYEEEE. Here the CDR3 reads CASSFFDSRSGNTIYF. CDR3 DNA sequence: TGTGCCAGCAGCTTCTTCGACAGCCGCTCTGGAAACACCATATATTTT.

The CDR3 spells CASSARTGDDFTDTQYF. The CDR3 coding sequence is TGTGCCAGCAGTGCAAGGACAGGGGACGACTTCACAGATACGCAGTATTTT. The chain joins TRBV6-1 to TRBJ2-3; TRBD1 agrees at 9 bases. Unmatched junction bases numbered 10, after V lost 4 bases and J lost 2 bases. The CDR3 is made up of 17 amino acids. Germline V gene data show CDR1 as MNHNS and CDR2 as SASEGT.

The chain joins TRBV6-5 to TRBJ2-2, with a possible D match to TRBD1 (5 bases). This CDR3 spans 15 amino acids. V gave up 2 bases and J gave up 2 bases, with 9 bases separating them. The germline gives CDR1 MNHEY, CDR2 SVGAGI. The CDR3 loop is CASSYVQVNTGELFF. For the CDR3, the DNA is TGTGCCAGCAGTTACGTACAGGTTAACACCGGGGAGCTGTTTTTT.

This clone was seen only once. This chain connects TRBV13 to TRBJ2-6, with TRBD2 matching over 13 bases. The V gene end was trimmed by 6 bases and the J gene end by 1 base; junction bases not matched to a gene: 6. CDR1 and CDR2 (germline): PRHDT, FYEKMQ (reference sequence). The CDR3 runs to 18 residues. The CDR3 spells CASSLRLAGGSGANVLTF. CDR3 in DNA: TGTGCCAGCAGTTTGAGACTAGCGGGGGGATCTGGGGCCAACGTCCTGACTTTC.

V is TRBV5-4 and J is TRBJ1-1; possible D gene TRBD1, 5 bases. V lost 0 bases, J lost 3 bases, and 6 bases lay in between. The germline gives CDR1 SGHNT, CDR2 YYREEE (reference sequence). The CDR3 is 13 residues long. The CDR3 sequence is CASSLVRDTEAFF. The CDR3 DNA is TGTGCCAGCAGCTTGGTCAGGGACACTGAAGCTTTCTTT.

This chain connects TRBV29-1 to TRBJ2-2, with 9 bases matching TRBD1. With 7 bases clipped from V and 7 bases from J, the junction kept 7 bases outside the gene matches. Germline V gene lookup returns CDR1 SQVTM and CDR2 ANQGSEA. The CDR3 runs to 13 residues. The CDR3 loop is CSAQGAHSGELFF. As DNA, the CDR3 is TGCAGCGCACAGGGGGCGCACAGCGGGGAGCTGTTTTTT.

This chain connects TRBV9 to TRBJ2-7, with 8 bases matching TRBD2. CDR3 length: 16 amino acids. Germline trimming cut 0 bases from V and 2 bases from J; bases unmatched to any gene: 7. Germline lookup yields CDR1 SGDLS and CDR2 YYNGEE. The CDR3 DNA reads TGTGCCAGCAGCGTAGATCGAGAGCGGGGGACCTACGAGCAGTACTTC. Translated, it gives CASSVDRERGTYEQYF. The entire variable domain, with the rest obtained from reference TRBV9 and TRBJ2-7, is as follows: DSGVTQTPKHLITATGQRVTLRCSPRSGDLSVYWYQQSLDQGLQFLIQYYNGEERAKGNILERFSAQQFPDLHSELNLSSLELGDSALYFCASSVDRERGTYEQYFGPGTRLTVT.

The chain uses TRBV10-1 and TRBJ2-5; 7 bases line up with TRBD2. The CDR3 runs to 14 residues. Trimming at V came to 6 bases and at J to 5 bases, leaving 9 bases not matched to a gene. The germline V gene has CDR1 WNHNN and CDR2 SYGVQD (reference sequence). The CDR3 DNA reads as TGCGCCAGCAGCGCCGGGGGAGCGGGGGAGACCCAGTACTTC. This codes for CASSAGGAGETQYF.

This chain links TRBV18 with TRBJ2-3; a weak D match, TRBD2 (7 bases). The CDR3 extends over 16 amino acids. Per germline, CDR1 KGHSH and CDR2 LQKENI. The V gene lost 2 bases and the J gene lost 1 base, with 13 bases spanning the gap. DNA for the CDR3: TGTGCCAGCTCACCATATACGGGGGGCCGCACAGATACGCAGTATTTT. Residues: CASSPYTGGRTDTQYF.

This chain uses TRBV27 with TRBJ2-1; 10 positions agree with TRBD2. The CDR3 has 16 residues. Trimming removed 2 bases from V and 4 bases from J; junction bases left unmatched: 5. CDR1 is MNHEY, CDR2 SMNVEV, per germline (reference sequence). This CDR3 reads CASSLGGLAPYNEQFF. The CDR3 DNA follows: TGTGCCAGCAGTTTAGGGGGACTAGCGCCTTACAATGAGCAGTTCTTC.

Written as DNA, the CDR3 is TGTGCCAGCAGTTACTCGGGGGGCTCCTATAATTCACCCCTCCACTTT. Its translation is CASSYSGGSYNSPLHF. The rearrangement joins TRBV6-5 to TRBJ1-6, with D maybe TRBD1 (5 bases). The CDR3 has 16 amino acids. Germline loops: CDR1 MNHEY, CDR2 SVGAGI. V lost 0 bases, J lost 0 bases, and 6 bases lay in between.

V is TRBV21-1 and J is TRBJ2-7; the table's D call, TRBD2, has no DNA check behind it. TRBV21-1 is reported as a pseudogene. The CDR3 has 15 residues. CDR3 in DNA: TGTGCCAGCAGCCTTAAGGGGAGGTGCCCCTACGAGCAGTACTTC. It is translated as CASSLKGRCPYEQYF.